This T cell receptor (beta chain) derives from a study of cytomegalovirus exposure and HLA in healthy donors. Study as a whole: There were 70 million to 95 million unique TCRs (from HLA-typed donors) in an early data release. Study-wide results and caveats: Under in vitro conditions, a few CMV-associated chains were confirmed as specific for CMV antigens. An analysis done earlier found most TCR beta V segments productive about 87% or about 30% of the time.

Germline CDR1 is SGDLS and CDR2 is YYNGEE. Trimming cost V 3 bases and J 2 bases, with 20 bases left between them. The CDR3 loop spans 17 amino acids. PCR used 60 Vbeta primers and 13 Jbeta primers. Clones were sequenced by immunoSEQ multiplex PCR, and TCRdb holds only the in-frame ones, with some missing. The sample has a few hundred thousand clones; just under 85% are singletons. Concerning this clone: What it binds is not known.

The material sequenced was PBMCs. The sequence came from a woman between 35 and 50 years old in good health and CMV-seronegative. V usage is TRBV9 and J usage is TRBJ1-2; possibly TRBD1 for D (6 bases). Here the CDR3 reads CASSAPPGGNSNYGYTF. The CDR3 region has the DNA TGTGCCAGCAGCGCACCCCCGGGGGGCAATTCAAACTATGGCTACACCTTC.